This T cell receptor (beta chain) was sequenced in a study of cytomegalovirus exposure and HLA in healthy donors. The germline V gene encodes CDR1 SEHNR and CDR2 FQNEAQ (reference sequence). Unmatched junction bases numbered 5, after V lost 5 bases and J lost 2 bases. There are 14 residues in the CDR3. This clone was detected once. In the PCR, 60 Vbeta and 13 Jbeta primers were used. The protocol was immunoSEQ multiplex PCR, while the TCRdb copy is restricted to in-frame clones and leaves out a portion. Found here are about 100,000 clones, roughly 70% of them singletons; the top ten hold about 10%. The clonotype comes from a man between 45 and 60 years old in good health and CMV-seronegative. The chain uses TRBV7-9 and TRBJ2-7, with TRBD2 identical over 8 bases. Material for sequencing was PBMCs. For the CDR3, the DNA is TGTGCCAGCAGCGGGGGGACTAGAGCCTACGAGCAGTACTTC. Protein product: CASSGGTRAYEQYF.